This T cell receptor beta chain is drawn from a study of blood T cell repertoires in COVID-19. About the research overall: Acute and convalescent COVID-19 specimens originated in the United States, Italy and Spain. PBMCs, B-cell-depleted T cells, or T cells provided the cDNA or gDNA that made up the material.

V shed 1 base, J shed 4 bases, and the junction held 21 bases outside the gene matches. Germline-derived CDR1 and CDR2 are MGHRA and YSYEKL. The CDR3 runs to 20 residues. In the study's own analysis: Reference gene primer amplification yielded estimated nucleated cell counts. Assay: immunoSEQ multiplex PCR; the TCRdb copy retains only in-frame clones and omits some. That table supplies the V and J calls and clone size; D and trimming were determined from the DNA. The sample lists 200,000 to 300,000 clones; approximately 81% were seen once. Input material: peripheral blood. The receptor comes from a man aged 55 to 69 with acute or convalescent COVID-19. This chain uses TRBV4-1 with TRBJ2-7, with TRBD1 identical over 8 bases. The DNA of the CDR3 is TGCGCCAGCAGCCAAGGTGGGTCAGGGGGCTCCTCCAAATCAATTTACGAGCAGTACTTC. Translation gives CASSQGGSGGSSKSIYEQYF.